These 30 T cell receptor beta chains were sequenced from one sample in a study of T cell repertoires in cytomegalovirus infection. TCRdb used MiXCR to reprocess the reads, holding one entry per CDR3 protein. The table has roughly 200,000 distinct CDR3 sequences, about 18% seen once. Sequenced material: CD8+ T cells from PBMCs. The receptors shown here come from a human donor in good health (CMV status not recorded). Some clones in this sample may be carry-over from other donors' samples.

This clonotype was counted a single time. V is TRBV29-1 and J is TRBJ1-2, with D possibly matching TRBD1 (5 bases). Germline values: CDR1 SQVTM, CDR2 ANQGSEA. Trimming took 7 bases from V and 8 from J, leaving 20 bases between them. The CDR3 is 13 amino acids. This chain's CDR3 is CSAGSRDSGGYTF. CDR3 nucleotides: TGCAGCGCAGGTTCCCGGGACTCTGGAGGCTACACCTTC.

The chain links TRBV12-3 or TRBV12-4 to TRBJ2-5; the D gene is possibly TRBD2 (6 bases). The V end lost 7 bases, the J end lost 1 base, and 10 bases lay between the germline ends. The CDR3 totals 13 residues. The CDR3 bases are TGTGCCAGCATCCTCGGGGGCCAAGAGACCCAGTACTTC. Translation: CASILGGQETQYF.

This clonotype showed up just a few times. The chain carries TRBV6-8 and TRBJ1-1; D gene uncertain. V was trimmed by 0 bases and J by 2 bases, leaving 10 bases between them. CDR1 is MNHGY, CDR2 SAAAGT, per germline. CDR3 length: 15 amino acids. The CDR3 region is CASSYSGVGNTEAFF. CDR3 nucleotides: TGTGCCAGCAGTTACTCGGGTGTTGGTAACACTGAAGCTTTCTTT.

This clonotype turned up a few times. The V call is TRBV25-1, the J call TRBJ1-1; D not resolved. Trimming removed 2 bases at V and 5 bases at J, with 6 bases between. CDR1 MGHDK and CDR2 SYGVNS come from the germline V gene. This CDR3 spans 12 amino acids. In DNA, the CDR3 is TGTGCCAGCAGTGAAGGGTGGACTGAAGCTTTCTTT. This translates into CASSEGWTEAFF.

This chain connects TRBV6-2 or TRBV6-3 to TRBJ2-1; either TRBD1 or TRBD2 may supply D (5 bases each). The CDR3 covers 16 residues. Deletions cut 2 bases from V and 5 bases from J, with 16 bases between. Germline values: CDR1 MNHEY, CDR2 SVGEGT. The CDR3 region has the DNA TGTGCCAGCAGTTACCACTTGGAGAGGGGCGACAATGAGCAGTTCTTC. As protein: CASSYHLERGDNEQFF.

This clonotype has more than one count but fewer than ten. This chain joins TRBV28 and TRBJ2-5; the D gene could be TRBD1 or TRBD2 (5 bases each). Germline values: CDR1 MDHEN, CDR2 SYDVKM. The ends were cut back, 6 bases at V and 4 bases at J, with 18 bases in the middle. This CDR3 is 15 amino acids long. Here the CDR3 DNA reads TGTGCCAGCAGCCCAATGACAGAGGGGATAGAGACCCAGTACTTC. Its protein product is CASSPMTEGIETQYF.

V gene TRBV30 combines with J gene TRBJ2-5, with TRBD2 as a possible D gene (5 bases). This CDR3 comprises 13 residues. With 1 base removed from V and 5 bases from J, the gap between germline ends came to 11 bases. From germline, CDR1 is GTSNPN and CDR2 SVGIG (reference sequence). CDR3 DNA sequence: TGTGCCTGGAGTGGGGATAGCGCTGAGACCCAGTACTTC. Protein product: CAWSGDSAETQYF.

Notes on this clonotype: A read error may account for a junction end that differs from germline. The chain uses TRBV27 and TRBJ1-5; no reliable D call. Germline CDR1 is MNHEY and CDR2 is SMNVEV (reference sequence). This CDR3 is built from 15 residues. CDR3 sequence: CDSSLYRSSNQPQHF. The CDR3 region has the DNA TGTGACAGCAGTTTGTACAGAAGTAGCAATCAGCCCCAGCATTTT.

This clonotype was seen only a few times. The chain couples TRBV6-2 or TRBV6-3 to TRBJ2-1, with D perhaps TRBD2 (6 bases). The CDR3 extends over 14 amino acids. From germline, CDR1 is MNHEY and CDR2 SVGEGT. V shed 5 bases and J shed 8 bases, with 16 bases lying between them. CDR3 nucleotide sequence: TGTGCCAGCAGTGCGGGACCAGCCTGGGATGAGCAGTTCTTC. As protein: CASSAGPAWDEQFF.

This clonotype was counted only a few times. J is TRBJ2-4 and V is TRBV28, with 7 bases matching TRBD2. Germline V gene lookup returns CDR1 MDHEN and CDR2 SYDVKM. The CDR3 has 14 residues. Trimming took 7 bases from V and 8 from J; bases not matched to a gene: 11. CDR3 in amino acids: CASTSPGGRDIQYF. The DNA for the CDR3 is TGTGCCAGCACCTCTCCGGGGGGAAGGGACATTCAGTACTTC. Based on the CDR3 plus reference TRBV28 and TRBJ2-4, the full variable domain is DVKVTQSSRYLVKRTGEKVFLECVQDMDHENMFWYRQDPGLGLRLIYFSYDVKMKEKGDIPEGYSVSREKKERFSLILESASTNQTSMYLCASTSPGGRDIQYFGAGTRLSVL.

This rearrangement joins TRBV7-2 to TRBJ2-7; D ambiguous. The CDR3 is 14 residues long. The V gene's germline CDR1 is SGHTA and CDR2 FQGNSA. V shed 1 base and J shed 0 bases, with 7 bases lying between them. CDR3 residues: CASSLDEDSYEQYF. The CDR3 DNA is TGTGCCAGCAGCTTAGACGAGGACTCCTACGAGCAGTACTTC.

This clonotype has a handful of counts. The chain links TRBV4-1 to TRBJ1-2; D might be TRBD1 (5 bases). The CDR3 extends over 12 amino acids. V was cut by 3 bases and J by 7 bases, with 9 bases left in between. CDR1 and CDR2 from the germline V gene are MGHRA and YSYEKL. CDR3 sequence: CASSQGDRGYTF. The CDR3 DNA sequence: TGCGCCAGCAGCCAGGGGGATCGTGGCTACACCTTC.

The gene calls are TRBV7-2 and TRBJ2-5, with TRBD1 as a possible D gene (5 bases). The CDR3 covers 15 residues. CDR1 and CDR2 from the germline V gene are SGHTA and FQGNSA. Trimming removed 5 bases from V and 2 bases from J, with 15 bases in between. The CDR3 DNA follows: TGTGCCAGCAGCCTAATAGCAGGGCCACAAGAGACCCAGTACTTC. It codes for CASSLIAGPQETQYF.

This clonotype was counted a few times. The V gene is TRBV4-3, the J gene TRBJ1-5; no definite D call. The CDR3 loop spans 17 amino acids. The germline gives CDR1 LGHNA, CDR2 YSLEER. The V gene lost 0 bases and the J gene lost 0 bases, with 12 bases spanning the gap. The CDR3 protein is CASSQDRSDYSNQPQHF. DNA for the CDR3: TGCGCCAGCAGCCAAGATCGGTCAGACTATAGCAATCAGCCCCAGCATTTT.

The sample holds a few counts of this clonotype. This rearrangement joins TRBV28 to TRBJ1-1; unclear D gene. Germline V CDR1 and CDR2: MDHEN, SYDVKM. The V end was cut by 10 bases, the J end by 4 bases, with 13 bases between. The CDR3 length is 12 residues. For the CDR3, the DNA is TGTGCCACGACGACAAGGATCACTGAAGCTTTCTTT. Residues: CATTTRITEAFF.

This sequence joins TRBV7-6 and TRBJ2-7, with 7 bases lining up with TRBD1. From germline, CDR1 is SGHVS and CDR2 FNYEAQ. With 3 bases clipped from V and 6 bases from J, the junction kept 5 bases outside the gene matches. The CDR3 consists of 13 residues. The CDR3 DNA is TGTGCCAGCAGCTTCACAGGGGTGGCCGAGCAGTACTTC. Amino acid sequence: CASSFTGVAEQYF. Drawing the rest from reference TRBV7-6 and TRBJ2-7, the complete variable domain is GAGVSQSPRYKVTKRGQDVALRCDPISGHVSLYWYRQALGQGPEFLTYFNYEAQQDKSGLPNDRFSAERPEGSISTLTIQRTEQRDSAMYRCASSFTGVAEQYFGPGTRLTVT.

This clonotype was counted only a few times. The V gene is TRBV19, the J gene TRBJ1-5; a possible D gene is TRBD1 (5 bases). There are 15 residues in the CDR3. The germline CDR1 and CDR2 sequences are LNHDA and SQIVND (reference sequence). V lost 7 bases and J lost 5, with 18 bases in between. CDR3 sequence reads: CASTRWGTIDQPQHF. DNA for the CDR3: TGTGCCAGTACAAGATGGGGGACTATAGATCAGCCCCAGCATTTT.

This clonotype was detected a few times. This chain joins TRBV4-1 and TRBJ2-3; the D gene is possibly TRBD2 (7 bases). Germline V gives CDR1 MGHRA, CDR2 YSYEKL. The CDR3 runs 15 residues. V was shortened by 0 bases and J by 6 bases, with 13 bases between the two germline ends. Here the CDR3 reads CASSQDRGGSDTQYF. CDR3 nucleotide sequence: TGCGCCAGCAGCCAAGATAGGGGGGGGTCCGATACGCAGTATTTT.

The V and J genes are TRBV7-2 and TRBJ2-1, with TRBD2 identical over 9 bases. The CDR3 totals 16 residues. Germline CDR1 and CDR2: SGHTA and FQGNSA. V lost 5 bases to trimming and J lost 6 bases; unmatched junction nucleotides: 11. The CDR3 region is CASSQTRGGGANEQFF. CDR3 coding DNA: TGTGCCAGCAGCCAGACTCGGGGCGGGGGGGCCAATGAGCAGTTCTTC.

V is TRBV28 and J is TRBJ2-2, with 8 bases identical to TRBD1. Per germline, CDR1 MDHEN and CDR2 SYDVKM. J gave up 6 bases and V 3 bases, and 9 bases lay outside the gene matches. The CDR3 contains 16 residues. The CDR3 sequence: CASSFRDRMSSGELFF. CDR3 DNA: TGTGCCAGCAGTTTCCGGGACAGGATGTCTTCCGGGGAGCTGTTTTTT. The variable domain in full, with the rest retrieved from reference TRBV28 and TRBJ2-2, is DVKVTQSSRYLVKRTGEKVFLECVQDMDHENMFWYRQDPGLGLRLIYFSYDVKMKEKGDIPEGYSVSREKKERFSLILESASTNQTSMYLCASSFRDRMSSGELFFGEGSRLTVL.

The rearrangement links TRBV7-2 to TRBJ1-1; D not certain. CDR1 and CDR2 (germline): SGHTA, FQGNSA. Trimming stripped 1 base from V and 11 bases from J, with 8 bases between. This CDR3 region has 11 residues. The chain's CDR3 is CASSLGPRAFF. CDR3 DNA: TGTGCCAGCAGCTTAGGGCCGAGGGCTTTCTTT.

CDR3 amino acids: CASSPGGGRVAFF. The CDR3 coding sequence is TGTGCCAGCAGCCCCGGAGGTGGAAGGGTAGCTTTCTTT. This chain uses TRBV11-2 with TRBJ1-1; D is unclear. V was shortened by 5 bases and J by 10 bases, with 17 bases between the two germline ends. The V gene's germline CDR1 is SGHAT and CDR2 FQNNGV. This CDR3 contains 13 residues.

The rearrangement links TRBV6-8 to TRBJ1-5, with no clear D. The CDR3 is 9 amino acids. The V and J ends lost 8 bases and 10 bases respectively, with 6 bases between them. Germline lookup yields CDR1 MNHGY and CDR2 SAAAGT. CDR3 loop: CASPLPQHF. CDR3 sequence (DNA): TGTGCCAGCCCTCTTCCCCAGCATTTT.

The rearrangement joins TRBV6-6 to TRBJ2-1; perhaps TRBD1 as D (7 bases). Germline values: CDR1 MNHNY, CDR2 SVGAGI (reference sequence). CDR3 length: 18 amino acids. The germline V and J ends were trimmed by 7 bases and 7 bases, with 29 bases remaining between them. CDR3 coding DNA: TGTGCCAGCACTTCTAGGGGACTTGGAGGGGGCTTCGAGAATGAGCAGTTCTTC. Translating it yields CASTSRGLGGGFENEQFF.

The gene calls are TRBV7-2 and TRBJ2-1, with 8 bases lining up with TRBD2. With V trimmed by 5 bases and J by 6 bases, 12 bases remained unmatched. The germline V gene encodes CDR1 SGHTA and CDR2 FQGNSA. The CDR3 is 16 amino acids. The DNA of the CDR3 is TGTGCCAGCAGCGGATCCGGGACTAGGGATCTCAATGAGCAGTTCTTC. Its protein is CASSGSGTRDLNEQFF.

J is TRBJ1-2 and V is TRBV20-1; no clear D. The V gene's germline CDR1 is DFQATT and CDR2 SNEGSKA (reference sequence). This CDR3 contains 13 residues. Deletions cut 3 bases from V and 4 bases from J, with 12 bases between. The CDR3 DNA reads as TGCAGTGCTAGGAGACGGGATAGCTATGGCTACACCTTC. This translates into CSARRRDSYGYTF.

This clonotype was seen ten or more times. The chain joins TRBV7-2 to TRBJ1-1; D is perhaps TRBD1 (6 bases). The V gene lost 5 bases and the J gene lost 0 bases, with 13 bases spanning the gap. This CDR3 region has 15 residues. Germline V CDR1 and CDR2: SGHTA, FQGNSA. This CDR3 reads CASSLETGLNTEAFF. The CDR3 bases are TGTGCCAGCAGCCTAGAAACAGGGTTGAACACTGAAGCTTTCTTT.

A few counts support this clonotype. The rearrangement uses TRBV10-3 and TRBJ2-7, with a weak D call TRBD2 (5 bases). V shed 7 bases and J shed 2 bases, with 15 bases lying between them. Looked up from germline, CDR1 is ENHRY and CDR2 is SYGVKD. The CDR3 loop spans 14 amino acids. The CDR3 DNA sequence: TGTGCCATCACCGAAGGAGGATTTCCCTACGAGCAGTACTTC. This gives the protein CAITEGGFPYEQYF.

This chain uses TRBV30 with TRBJ2-7, with unresolved D. Trimming pared 4 bases from V and 3 bases from J, leaving 13 bases between. The CDR3 has 13 residues. Germline V CDR1 and CDR2: GTSNPN, SVGIG (reference sequence). This CDR3 reads CAWKVTKFYEQYF. The CDR3 DNA is TGTGCCTGGAAGGTCACAAAATTCTACGAGCAGTACTTC.

CDR3 residues: CSAREGGQGWQFF. The CDR3 region has the DNA TGCAGTGCTAGAGAAGGTGGGCAGGGATGGCAGTTCTTC. This chain links TRBV20-1 with TRBJ2-1; a possible D gene is TRBD1 (5 bases). Trimming removed 0 bases from V and 12 bases from J, with 15 bases in between. The CDR3 spans 13 residues. Germline V CDR1 and CDR2: DFQATT, SNEGSKA (reference sequence).